The next 30 T cell receptor beta chains were all read from a single sample in a study of T cell responses to AZD1222 COVID-19 vaccine. This table comes from immunoSEQ multiplex PCR, and its TCRdb copy is limited to in-frame clones, with some not included. The sample consists of some 150,000 clones, approximately 78% of them appearing once. Specimen: peripheral blood, collected on day 0 of MenACWY control vaccination. These receptor sequences come from an adult in good health.

This sequence joins TRBV14 and TRBJ2-1; 9 positions match TRBD2. Germline V lookup: CDR1 SGHDN, CDR2 FVKESK. The CDR3 is made up of 15 amino acids. J was trimmed by 4 bases and V by 2 bases; bases with no gene match: 3. As DNA, the CDR3 is TGTGCCAGCAGCCAACTAGCGGGGCCTTACAATGAGCAGTTCTTC. Its translation: CASSQLAGPYNEQFF.

The chain carries TRBV23-1 and TRBJ2-7; D is perhaps TRBD2 (7 bases). TRBV23-1 is reported as an ORF; its role is uncertain. V was trimmed by 8 bases and J by 2 bases, leaving 22 bases between them. The CDR3 sequence is 16 residues long. CDR3 in amino acids: CASLTPRAGAPYEQYF. In DNA, the CDR3 is TGCGCCAGCCTCACCCCTAGGGCGGGGGCCCCCTACGAGCAGTACTTC.

This chain joins TRBV12-3 or TRBV12-4 and TRBJ2-2; D remains unclear. The CDR3 sequence is 11 residues long. The germline V and J ends were trimmed by 3 bases and 6 bases, with 2 bases remaining between them. CDR3 amino acids: CASSFAGELFF. CDR3 DNA: TGTGCCAGCAGTTTTGCCGGGGAGCTGTTTTTT.

The J gene is TRBJ2-2, the V gene TRBV7-2, with unresolved D. Germline CDR1 SGHTA, CDR2 FQGNSA. The V and J ends lost 1 base and 4 bases respectively, with 7 bases between them. The CDR3 has 14 amino acids. The CDR3 loop reads CASSLVGTTGELFF. CDR3 DNA: TGTGCCAGCAGCTTAGTCGGTACCACCGGGGAGCTGTTTTTT.

The rearrangement uses TRBV28 and TRBJ1-6; weak D call: TRBD1 (6 bases). Trimming pared 7 bases from V and 5 bases from J, leaving 15 bases between. CDR3 length: 15 residues. Germline V gene lookup returns CDR1 MDHEN and CDR2 SYDVKM. The CDR3 here is CASTPSRGNNSPLHF. DNA of the CDR3: TGTGCCAGCACCCCGTCGAGGGGGAATAATTCACCCCTCCACTTT. The full variable domain, rest sourced from reference TRBV28 and TRBJ1-6, is DVKVTQSSRYLVKRTGEKVFLECVQDMDHENMFWYRQDPGLGLRLIYFSYDVKMKEKGDIPEGYSVSREKKERFSLILESASTNQTSMYLCASTPSRGNNSPLHFGNGTRLTVT.

The chain recombines TRBV4-1 with TRBJ1-6; D possibly corresponds to TRBD1 (5 bases). The germline V and J ends were trimmed by 0 bases and 0 bases, with 12 bases remaining between them. The V gene's germline CDR1 is MGHRA and CDR2 YSYEKL. This CDR3 is built from 18 residues. The CDR3 DNA reads as TGCGCCAGCAGCCAAGACGTGGGCGGGGGCTCCTATAATTCACCCCTCCACTTT. It yields the protein CASSQDVGGGSYNSPLHF.

This clone was picked up one time. This chain links TRBV19 with TRBJ2-2; possibly TRBD1 for D (6 bases). CDR3 size: 15 residues. Germline V gene data show CDR1 as LNHDA and CDR2 as SQIVND (reference sequence). V lost 7 bases, J lost 3 bases, and 15 bases lay in between. The DNA for the CDR3 is TGTGCCAGTACCCGAGGGCAGGGGCACACCGGGGAGCTGTTTTTT. This encodes CASTRGQGHTGELFF.

The chain is built from TRBV3-1 (or the pseudogene TRBV3-2) and TRBJ1-2; D remains ambiguous. In germline, CDR1 is LGHDT, CDR2 YNNKEL (reference sequence). This CDR3 has 16 residues. Between the trimmed V and J ends, which lost 2 bases and 0 bases, there was a span of 13 bases. This chain's CDR3 is CASSQLTSPSNYGYTF. The CDR3 DNA sequence: TGTGCCAGCAGCCAACTGACATCCCCCTCTAACTATGGCTACACCTTC.

The count of this clone is one. This sequence joins TRBV3-1 (or the pseudogene TRBV3-2) and TRBJ1-6; D is uncertain. CDR1 is LGHDT, CDR2 YNNKEL, per germline (reference sequence). The CDR3 spans 16 residues. Trimming took off 2 bases at V and 8 bases at J, with 16 bases between the two ends. The CDR3 bases are TGTGCCAGCAGCCAAAGACCCCCCGGGAATGATTCACCCCTCCACTTT. This sequence encodes CASSQRPPGNDSPLHF.

The genes are TRBV28 and TRBJ1-4, with D possibly being TRBD1 (6 bases). The CDR3 has 18 residues. The germline gives CDR1 MDHEN, CDR2 SYDVKM. V was clipped by 2 bases and J by 5 bases, with 21 bases between them. CDR3 residues: CASSLRLFYRAGNEKLFF. CDR3 coding DNA: TGTGCCAGCAGTTTACGCTTGTTTTACAGGGCTGGAAATGAAAAACTGTTTTTT.

This clone was detected only once. The chain recombines TRBV3-1 (or the pseudogene TRBV3-2) with TRBJ1-3; the D gene is possibly TRBD1 (5 bases). The CDR3 contains 18 residues. Trimming pared 4 bases from V and 0 bases from J, leaving 19 bases between. From germline, CDR1 is LGHDT and CDR2 YNNKEL (reference sequence). As DNA, the CDR3 is TGTGCCAGCAGCCGAGGTTTAGCCGGACACCACTCTGGAAACACCATATATTTT. This sequence encodes CASSRGLAGHHSGNTIYF.

This clone was found a few times. V and J are TRBV5-4 and TRBJ2-1, with D possibly being TRBD1 (6 bases). The germline V gene encodes CDR1 SGHNT and CDR2 YYREEE (reference sequence). V lost 4 bases and J 8 bases, leaving 19 bases between the germline ends. The CDR3 spans 15 residues. As DNA, the CDR3 is TGTGCCAGCAGCCCGAGGGGCCACGACAGGCATGAGCAGTTCTTC. This sequence encodes CASSPRGHDRHEQFF.

V gene TRBV16 combines with J gene TRBJ2-7, with D possibly matching TRBD1 (5 bases). There are 15 residues in the CDR3. The germline gives CDR1 KGHSY, CDR2 FQNENV. Trimming removed 4 bases from V and 2 bases from J, with 15 bases in between. The CDR3 region has the DNA TGTGCCAGCAGCCCCTATCGCGACAGTCCCTACGAGCAGTACTTC. This gives the protein CASSPYRDSPYEQYF.

The V and J genes are TRBV19 and TRBJ1-3; tentative D call: TRBD1 (5 bases). V was cut by 4 bases and J by 4 bases, with 17 bases left in between. Germline V CDR1 and CDR2: LNHDA, SQIVND (reference sequence). The CDR3 runs to 16 residues. The CDR3 is CASSKRTYPGGNTIYF. The CDR3 DNA reads TGTGCCAGTAGTAAACGGACTTACCCAGGGGGAAACACCATATATTTT.

This clone occurred a few times. The chain carries TRBV6-4 and TRBJ2-2; no clear D. This CDR3 comprises 13 residues. Between the trimmed V and J ends, which lost 6 bases and 5 bases, there was a span of 10 bases. From germline, CDR1 is MRHNA and CDR2 SNTAGT. The CDR3 DNA is TGTGCCAGCAGGTCTCTTCGGACCGGGGAGCTGTTTTTT. Translating it yields CASRSLRTGELFF.

The chain has TRBV4-1 and TRBJ2-7; 8 nucleotides agree with TRBD1. This CDR3 has 15 amino acids. V shed 4 bases and J 0 bases; nucleotides not matched to a gene: 5. Germline CDR1 is MGHRA and CDR2 is YSYEKL. The CDR3 reads CASSRGTGDSYEQYF. CDR3 DNA sequence: TGCGCCAGCAGCCGCGGGACAGGAGACTCCTACGAGCAGTACTTC.

This chain uses TRBV10-2 with TRBJ1-1; D uncertain. Germline values: CDR1 WSHSY, CDR2 SAAADI. The germline V and J ends were trimmed by 4 bases and 5 bases, with 11 bases remaining between them. The CDR3 extends over 13 amino acids. The CDR3 nucleotides read TGCGCCAGCAGTGCGGTACAGATAACTGAAGCTTTCTTT. This encodes CASSAVQITEAFF.

The chain employs TRBV2 and TRBJ2-2, with 10 positions matching TRBD1. Losses at the gene ends were 8 bases for V and 8 bases for J; bases not matched to a gene: 8. Germline V lookup: CDR1 SNHLY, CDR2 FYNNEI. The CDR3 is 14 residues long. The CDR3 sequence is CASERDRGVGELFF. CDR3 nucleotide sequence: TGTGCCAGCGAACGGGACAGGGGTGTTGGGGAGCTGTTTTTT.

This sequence joins TRBV10-3 and TRBJ1-1, with no clear D. Germline V gene sequence: CDR1 ENHRY, CDR2 SYGVKD. The CDR3 runs 13 residues. V dropped 11 bases and J dropped 3 bases, with 16 bases sitting between them. The CDR3 coding sequence is TGTGCCGTGACCCTCGGATTAGACACTGAAGCTTTCTTT. It encodes CAVTLGLDTEAFF.

The rearrangement links TRBV5-5 to TRBJ2-1; D gene ambiguous. This CDR3 is built from 16 residues. The germline V gene has CDR1 SGHKS and CDR2 YYEKEE (reference sequence). V lost 4 bases and J 0 bases, leaving 14 bases between the germline ends. CDR3 coding DNA: TGTGCCAGCAGCCCTGACTGGTCCCTCTCCTACAATGAGCAGTTCTTC. Translation: CASSPDWSLSYNEQFF.

About this clone itself: This same CDR3 is encoded by further DNA sequences in the sample. The rearrangement joins TRBV28 to TRBJ1-2, with 9 bases lining up with TRBD1. Looked up from germline, CDR1 is MDHEN and CDR2 is SYDVKM. The CDR3 spans 15 residues. Germline trimming cut 6 bases from V and 4 bases from J; bases unmatched to any gene: 9. The CDR3 sequence: CASSSGTGLIYGYTF. The DNA for the CDR3 is TGTGCCAGCAGCTCCGGGACAGGGCTGATCTATGGCTACACCTTC.

The chain recombines TRBV4-1 with TRBJ2-1, with TRBD2 matching 7 bases. This CDR3 comprises 15 residues. Germline assignment: CDR1 MGHRA and CDR2 YSYEKL. The ends lost 6 bases at V and 8 bases at J; junction bases unmatched: 13. CDR3: CASRDYTGRDHEQFF. Here the CDR3 DNA reads TGCGCCAGCAGAGATTATACGGGGAGGGATCATGAGCAGTTCTTC.

Details on this clone: This CDR3 is also generated by other DNA sequences in the sample. This chain links TRBV6-5 with TRBJ1-2; D is unclear. CDR1 and CDR2 (germline): MNHEY, SVGAGI. The CDR3 spans 13 residues. V lost 3 bases to trimming and J lost 0 bases, with 5 bases between them. CDR3 sequence: CASSYDTNYGYTF. CDR3 nucleotide sequence: TGTGCCAGCAGTTATGATACTAACTATGGCTACACCTTC.

The sample holds one count of this clone. The chain couples TRBV11-3 to TRBJ2-1; D is possibly TRBD1 or TRBD2 (6 bases each). This CDR3 contains 19 residues. V gave up 1 base and J gave up 3 bases, with 22 bases separating them. Germline V gene lookup returns CDR1 SGHNT and CDR2 YENEEA. The CDR3 DNA is TGTGCCAGCAGCTTAGGTATTCCCCTTCGGGGGCCCCACTACAATGAGCAGTTCTTC. It yields the protein CASSLGIPLRGPHYNEQFF. The complete variable domain, with remaining parts taken from reference TRBV11-3 and TRBJ2-1, reads EAGVVQSPRYKIIEKKQPVAFWCNPISGHNTLYWYLQNLGQGPELLIRYENEEAVDDSQLPKDRFSAERLKGVDSTLKIQPAELGDSAVYLCASSLGIPLRGPHYNEQFFGPGTRLTVL.

This chain uses TRBV7-9 with TRBJ1-6; the D is unclear. The CDR3 is 11 amino acids. V was cut by 2 bases and J by 7 bases, with 0 bases left in between. The V gene's germline CDR1 is SEHNR and CDR2 FQNEAQ (reference sequence). CDR3 sequence reads: CASSLNSPLHF. The CDR3 nucleotides read TGTGCCAGCAGCTTAAATTCACCCCTCCACTTT.

The chain combines TRBV6-5 with TRBJ2-5; D may correspond to TRBD1 or TRBD2 (5 bases each). With 10 bases removed from V and 5 bases from J, the gap between germline ends came to 11 bases. CDR3 length: 11 amino acids. From germline, CDR1 is MNHEY and CDR2 SVGAGI. CDR3 DNA: TGTGCCAAGGGGACGGTGGAGACCCAGTACTTC. This translates into CAKGTVETQYF.

The chain combines TRBV28 with TRBJ1-1, with unresolved D. Trimming took off 3 bases at V and 0 bases at J, with 5 bases between the two ends. This CDR3 comprises 13 residues. The germline V gene has CDR1 MDHEN and CDR2 SYDVKM. The DNA of the CDR3 is TGTGCCAGCAGTTTTGCATTGAACACTGAAGCTTTCTTT. Translating gives CASSFALNTEAFF.

The chain combines TRBV7-2 with TRBJ2-5; perhaps D is TRBD1 or TRBD2 (5 bases each). There are 15 residues in the CDR3. The germline V and J ends were trimmed by 1 base and 9 bases, with 18 bases remaining between them. From germline, CDR1 is SGHTA and CDR2 FQGNSA. CDR3 coding DNA: TGTGCCAGCAGCTTAGAAGGCCTTGGGGGTGTGGCCCAGTACTTC. Translating gives CASSLEGLGGVAQYF.

The V gene is TRBV5-1, the J gene TRBJ1-6; perhaps TRBD1 as D (5 bases). The germline gives CDR1 SGHRS, CDR2 YFSETQ. V was trimmed by 2 bases and J by 6 bases, leaving 9 bases between them. The CDR3 runs 14 residues. In DNA form, the CDR3 reads TGCGCCAGCAGCTTCACAGACAGTAATTCACCCCTCCACTTT. Its translation: CASSFTDSNSPLHF. The entire variable domain, with the rest obtained from reference TRBV5-1 and TRBJ1-6, is as follows: KAGVTQTPRYLIKTRGQQVTLSCSPISGHRSVSWYQQTPGQGLQFLFEYFSETQRNKGNFPGRFSGRQFSNSRSEMNVSTLELGDSALYLCASSFTDSNSPLHFGNGTRLTVT.

This clone was recorded only once. The chain is built from TRBV4-2 and TRBJ1-2; no clear D gene. The CDR3 contains 12 residues. CDR1 is LGHNA and CDR2 is YNFKEQ in the germline V gene. Trimming stripped 0 bases from V and 8 bases from J, with 7 bases between. The CDR3 sequence is CASSQELGGYTF. CDR3 sequence (DNA): TGTGCCAGCAGCCAAGAACTGGGAGGCTACACCTTC.